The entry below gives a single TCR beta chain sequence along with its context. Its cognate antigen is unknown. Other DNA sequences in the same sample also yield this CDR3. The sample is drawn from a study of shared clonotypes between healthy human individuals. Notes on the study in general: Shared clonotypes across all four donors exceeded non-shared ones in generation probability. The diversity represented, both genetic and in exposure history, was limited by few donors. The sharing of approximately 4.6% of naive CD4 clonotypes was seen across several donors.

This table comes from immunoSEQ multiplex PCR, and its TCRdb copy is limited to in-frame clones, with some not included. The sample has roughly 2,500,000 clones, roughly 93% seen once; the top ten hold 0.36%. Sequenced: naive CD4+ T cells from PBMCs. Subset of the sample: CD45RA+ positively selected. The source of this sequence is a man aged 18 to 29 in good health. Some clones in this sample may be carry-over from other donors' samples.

In DNA, the CDR3 is TGTGCCAGCAGCTTAGTCGGCGATACGCAGTATTTT. Protein product: CASSLVGDTQYF. The chain combines TRBV7-2 with TRBJ2-3; D not resolved. CDR1 and CDR2 (germline): SGHTA, FQGNSA. CDR3 length: 12 amino acids. V shed 1 base and J shed 6 bases, with 5 bases lying between them.